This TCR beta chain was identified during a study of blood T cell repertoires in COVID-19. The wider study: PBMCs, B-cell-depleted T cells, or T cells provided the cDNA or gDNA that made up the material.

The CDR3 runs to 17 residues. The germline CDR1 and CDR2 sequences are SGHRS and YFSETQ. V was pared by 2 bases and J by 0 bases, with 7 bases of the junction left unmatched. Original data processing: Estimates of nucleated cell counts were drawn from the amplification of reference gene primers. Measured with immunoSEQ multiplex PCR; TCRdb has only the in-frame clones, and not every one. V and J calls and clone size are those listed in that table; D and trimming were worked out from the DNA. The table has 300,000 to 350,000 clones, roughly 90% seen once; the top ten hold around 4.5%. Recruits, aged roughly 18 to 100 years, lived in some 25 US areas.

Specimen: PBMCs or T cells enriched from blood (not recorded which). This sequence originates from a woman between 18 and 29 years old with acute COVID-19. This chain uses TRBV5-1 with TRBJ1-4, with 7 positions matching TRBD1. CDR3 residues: CASSFGTVSPTNEKLFF. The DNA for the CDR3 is TGCGCCAGCAGCTTCGGGACAGTTTCTCCAACTAATGAAAAACTGTTTTTT.